This entry concerns a single TCR beta chain. Study processing details: Researchers report that nucleated cell counts were estimated from reference gene primer amplification. The method was immunoSEQ multiplex PCR; TCRdb's version includes in-frame clones alone and lacks a portion of them. V, J and clone size are taken as reported in that table, and D and trimming were inferred from the DNA itself. This table has around 46,000 clones, around 79% appearing once. The entry originates in a study of blood T cell repertoires in COVID-19. Looking at the study overall: The samples span acute and convalescent COVID-19 from the United States, Italy and Spain. Sources were T cells, B-cell-depleted T cells, or PBMCs; the material itself was cDNA or gDNA.

Trimming removed 6 bases from V and 4 bases from J; junction bases left unmatched: 13. Looked up from germline, CDR1 is MDHEN and CDR2 is SYDVKM. The CDR3 sequence is 16 residues long. This chain connects TRBV28 to TRBJ1-2; 8 bases line up with TRBD1. Sequenced input: peripheral blood. This sequence was found in a human donor with active or convalescent COVID-19. The donor label of this sample is uncertain. The CDR3 DNA reads TGTGCCAGCAGCCCTCACCCCCAGGACAGGGCCTATGGCTACACCTTC. Translation gives CASSPHPQDRAYGYTF.